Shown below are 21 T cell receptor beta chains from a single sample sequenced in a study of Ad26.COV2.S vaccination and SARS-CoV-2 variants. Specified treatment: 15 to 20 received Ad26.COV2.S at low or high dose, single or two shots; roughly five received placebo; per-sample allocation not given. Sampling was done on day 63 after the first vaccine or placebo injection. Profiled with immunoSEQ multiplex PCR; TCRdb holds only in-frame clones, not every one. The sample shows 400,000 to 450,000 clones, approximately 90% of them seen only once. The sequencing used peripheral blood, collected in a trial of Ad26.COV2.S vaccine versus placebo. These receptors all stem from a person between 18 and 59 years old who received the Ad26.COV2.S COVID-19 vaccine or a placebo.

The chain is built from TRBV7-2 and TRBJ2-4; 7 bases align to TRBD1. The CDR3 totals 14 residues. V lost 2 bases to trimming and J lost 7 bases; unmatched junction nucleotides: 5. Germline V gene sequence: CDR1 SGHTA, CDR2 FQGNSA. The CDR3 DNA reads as TGTGCCAGCAGCTTACAGGGGGTAGAGAACATTCAGTACTTC. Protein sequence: CASSLQGVENIQYF.

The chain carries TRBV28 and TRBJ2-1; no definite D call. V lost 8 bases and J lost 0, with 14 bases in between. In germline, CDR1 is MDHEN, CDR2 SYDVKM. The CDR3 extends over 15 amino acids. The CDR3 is CASVGRRSSYNEQFF. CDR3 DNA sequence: TGTGCCAGCGTTGGGCGCCGCAGCTCCTACAATGAGCAGTTCTTC. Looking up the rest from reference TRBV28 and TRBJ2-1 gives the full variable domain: DVKVTQSSRYLVKRTGEKVFLECVQDMDHENMFWYRQDPGLGLRLIYFSYDVKMKEKGDIPEGYSVSREKKERFSLILESASTNQTSMYLCASVGRRSSYNEQFFGPGTRLTVL.

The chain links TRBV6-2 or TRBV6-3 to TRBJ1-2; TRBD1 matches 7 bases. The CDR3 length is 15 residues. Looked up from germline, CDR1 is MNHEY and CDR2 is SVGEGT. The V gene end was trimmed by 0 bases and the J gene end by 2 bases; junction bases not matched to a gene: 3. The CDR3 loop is CASSYSRTGNYGYTF. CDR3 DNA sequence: TGTGCCAGCAGTTACTCAAGGACAGGCAACTATGGCTACACCTTC.

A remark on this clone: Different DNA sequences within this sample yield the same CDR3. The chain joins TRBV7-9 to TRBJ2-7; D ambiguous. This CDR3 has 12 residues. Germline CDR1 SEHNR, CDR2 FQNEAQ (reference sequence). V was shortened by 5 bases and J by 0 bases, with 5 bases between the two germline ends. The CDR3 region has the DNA TGTGCCAGCAGCCTTAGCTCCTACGAGCAGTACTTC. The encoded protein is CASSLSSYEQYF. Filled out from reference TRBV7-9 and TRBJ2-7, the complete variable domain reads DTGVSQNPRHKITKRGQNVTFRCDPISEHNRLYWYRQTLGQGPEFLTYFQNEAQLEKSRLLSDRFSAERPKGSFSTLEIQRTEQGDSAMYLCASSLSSYEQYFGPGTRLTVT.

The CDR3 spells CAWSTSAAGELFF. The CDR3 DNA reads TGTGCCTGGAGTACCTCAGCTGCCGGGGAGCTGTTTTTT. The chain is built from TRBV30 and TRBJ2-2; the D is unclear. CDR3 length equals 13 residues. Germline values: CDR1 GTSNPN, CDR2 SVGIG (reference sequence). The V end was cut by 2 bases, the J end by 6 bases, with 10 bases between.

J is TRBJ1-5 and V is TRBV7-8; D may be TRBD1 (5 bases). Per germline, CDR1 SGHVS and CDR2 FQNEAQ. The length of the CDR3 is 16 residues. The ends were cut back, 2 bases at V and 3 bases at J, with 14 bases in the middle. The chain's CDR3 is CASSLTGARDNQPQHF. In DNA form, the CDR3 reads TGTGCCAGCAGCTTAACTGGGGCTAGGGACAATCAGCCCCAGCATTTT. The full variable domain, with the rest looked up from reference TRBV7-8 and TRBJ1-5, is GAGVSQSPRYKVAKRGQDVALRCDPISGHVSLFWYQQALGQGPEFLTYFQNEAQLDKSGLPSDRFFAERPEGSVSTLKIQRTQQEDSAVYLCASSLTGARDNQPQHFGDGTRLSIL.

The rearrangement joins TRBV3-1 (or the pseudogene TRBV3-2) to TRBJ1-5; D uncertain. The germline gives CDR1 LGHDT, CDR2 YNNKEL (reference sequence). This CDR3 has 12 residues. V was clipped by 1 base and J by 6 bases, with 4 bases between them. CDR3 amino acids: CASSQGLQPQHF. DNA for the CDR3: TGTGCCAGCAGCCAAGGGCTTCAGCCCCAGCATTTT.

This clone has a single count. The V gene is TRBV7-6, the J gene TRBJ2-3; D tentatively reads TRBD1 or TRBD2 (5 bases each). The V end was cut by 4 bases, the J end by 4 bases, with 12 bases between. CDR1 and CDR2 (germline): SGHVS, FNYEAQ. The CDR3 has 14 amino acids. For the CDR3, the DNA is TGTGCCAGCAGCTCGAGCTTGGGGGCAGATACGCAGTATTTT. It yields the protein CASSSSLGADTQYF.

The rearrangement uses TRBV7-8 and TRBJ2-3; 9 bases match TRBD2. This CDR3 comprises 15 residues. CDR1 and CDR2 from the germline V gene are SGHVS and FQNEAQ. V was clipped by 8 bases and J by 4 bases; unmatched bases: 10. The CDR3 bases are TGTGCCAGCGGGGATAGCGGGGGAAATGCAGATACGCAGTATTTT. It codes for CASGDSGGNADTQYF.

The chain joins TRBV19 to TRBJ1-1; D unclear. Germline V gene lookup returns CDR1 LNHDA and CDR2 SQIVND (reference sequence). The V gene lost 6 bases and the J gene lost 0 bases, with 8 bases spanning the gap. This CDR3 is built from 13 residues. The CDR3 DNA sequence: TGTGCCAGTAGGGATACACTGAACACTGAAGCTTTCTTT. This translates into CASRDTLNTEAFF.

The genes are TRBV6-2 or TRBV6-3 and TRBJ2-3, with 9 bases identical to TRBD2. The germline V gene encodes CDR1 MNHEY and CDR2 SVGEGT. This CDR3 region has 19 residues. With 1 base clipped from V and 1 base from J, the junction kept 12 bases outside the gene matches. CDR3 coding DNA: TGTGCCAGCAGTTACTTAACGGGCGGGAGGGTAGAAGGCACAGATACGCAGTATTTT. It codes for CASSYLTGGRVEGTDTQYF.

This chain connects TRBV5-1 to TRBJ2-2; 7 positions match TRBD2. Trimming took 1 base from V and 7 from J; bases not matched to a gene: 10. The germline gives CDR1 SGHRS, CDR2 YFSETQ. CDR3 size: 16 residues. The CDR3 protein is CASSLRSGRALGELFF. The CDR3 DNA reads TGCGCCAGCAGCTTGAGGAGTGGGAGGGCCCTCGGGGAGCTGTTTTTT.

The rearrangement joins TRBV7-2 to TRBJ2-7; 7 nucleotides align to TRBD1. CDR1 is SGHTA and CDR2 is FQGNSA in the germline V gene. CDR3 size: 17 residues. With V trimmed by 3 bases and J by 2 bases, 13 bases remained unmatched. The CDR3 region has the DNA TGTGCCAGCAGCTTGAGGGGGCGGGCGGGTAAAGCCTACGAGCAGTACTTC. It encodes CASSLRGRAGKAYEQYF.

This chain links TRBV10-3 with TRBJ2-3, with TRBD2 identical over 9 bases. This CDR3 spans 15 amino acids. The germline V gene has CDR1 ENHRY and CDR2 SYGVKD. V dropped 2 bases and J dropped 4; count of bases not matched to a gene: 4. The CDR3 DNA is TGTGCCATCAGTGAGAAAGCGGGAGGCCCAGATACGCAGTATTTT. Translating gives CAISEKAGGPDTQYF.

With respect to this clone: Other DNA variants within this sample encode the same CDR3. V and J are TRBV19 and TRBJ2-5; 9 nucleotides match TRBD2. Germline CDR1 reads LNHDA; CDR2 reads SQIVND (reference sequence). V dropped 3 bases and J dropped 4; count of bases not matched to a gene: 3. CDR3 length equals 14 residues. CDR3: CASSIRAGGETQYF. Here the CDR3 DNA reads TGTGCCAGTAGTATTCGAGCGGGAGGAGAGACCCAGTACTTC.

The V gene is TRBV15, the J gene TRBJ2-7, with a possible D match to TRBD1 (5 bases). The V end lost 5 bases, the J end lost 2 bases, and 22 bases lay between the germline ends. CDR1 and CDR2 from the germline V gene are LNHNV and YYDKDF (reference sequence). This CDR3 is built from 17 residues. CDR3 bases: TGTGCCACCAGCGGGGTAAGCAGGGCAGACCTCGCCTACGAGCAGTACTTC. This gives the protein CATSGVSRADLAYEQYF.

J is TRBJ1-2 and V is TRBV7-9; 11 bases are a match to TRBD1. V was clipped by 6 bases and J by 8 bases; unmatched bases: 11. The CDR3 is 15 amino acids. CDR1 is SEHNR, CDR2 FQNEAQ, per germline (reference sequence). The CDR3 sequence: CASRTIGQGARGYTF. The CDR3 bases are TGTGCCAGCAGAACAATAGGACAGGGGGCGAGAGGCTACACCTTC.

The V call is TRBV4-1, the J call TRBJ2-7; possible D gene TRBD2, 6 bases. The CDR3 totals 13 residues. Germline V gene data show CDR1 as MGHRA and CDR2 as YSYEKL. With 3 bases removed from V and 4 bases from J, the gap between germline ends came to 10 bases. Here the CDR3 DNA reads TGCGCCAGCAGCCACCCGGGGACTTACGAGCAGTACTTC. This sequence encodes CASSHPGTYEQYF.

In DNA, the CDR3 is TGTGCCAGCAGCTTAGTCGGGACAGGTCTGGACACTGAAGCTTTCTTT. Protein product: CASSLVGTGLDTEAFF. V usage is TRBV7-2 and J usage is TRBJ1-1, with TRBD1 identical over 8 bases. The length of the CDR3 is 16 residues. The germline V gene has CDR1 SGHTA and CDR2 FQGNSA. Trimming cost V 1 base and J 3 bases; bases outside gene matches: 7.

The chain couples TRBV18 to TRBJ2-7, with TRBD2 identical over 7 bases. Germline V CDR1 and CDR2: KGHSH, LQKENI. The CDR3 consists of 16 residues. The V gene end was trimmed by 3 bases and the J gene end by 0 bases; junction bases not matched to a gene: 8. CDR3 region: CASSPYPGGSSYEQYF. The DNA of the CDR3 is TGTGCCAGCTCACCCTATCCCGGCGGGAGCTCCTACGAGCAGTACTTC.

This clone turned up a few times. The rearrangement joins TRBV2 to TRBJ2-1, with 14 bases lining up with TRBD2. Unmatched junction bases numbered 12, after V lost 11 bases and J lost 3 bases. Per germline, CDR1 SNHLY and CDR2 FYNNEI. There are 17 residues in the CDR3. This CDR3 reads CARTSGTSGRVYNEQFF. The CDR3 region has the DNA TGTGCCCGCACATCCGGGACTAGCGGGAGAGTCTACAATGAGCAGTTCTTC.